What follows are 26 T cell receptor beta chains derived from one specimen sequenced in a study of Graves' ophthalmopathy and Graves' hyperthyroidism. Using RNA transcripts, the TCR beta CDR3 regions were amplified. HTBI primers were used in a first-round RT-PCR, which preceded a second-round multiplex PCR. MiXCR was run by TCRdb on the multiplex PCR reads, yielding one entry per CDR3 protein. The profile shows fewer than 400,000 distinct CDR3 sequences, about 16% of them singletons. Input material: peripheral blood. The receptor set was obtained from a woman aged 18 to 35 with Graves' ophthalmopathy.

The chain joins TRBV7-2 to TRBJ2-7; D remains unclear. V was clipped by 0 bases and J by 7 bases, with 10 bases between them. CDR1 is SGHTA and CDR2 is FQGNSA in the germline V gene. The CDR3 extends over 13 amino acids. CDR3 in DNA: TGTGCCAGCAGCTTAGCGGCAATGGGTGAGCAGTACTTC. This encodes CASSLAAMGEQYF.

This clonotype was detected many times. This rearrangement joins TRBV18 to TRBJ1-1, with no clear D. The CDR3 spans 15 residues. CDR1 is KGHSH and CDR2 is LQKENI in the germline V gene. Trimming pared 2 bases from V and 0 bases from J, leaving 10 bases between. CDR3 residues: CASSPIEFMNTEAFF. CDR3 bases: TGTGCCAGCTCACCAATCGAGTTCATGAACACTGAAGCTTTCTTT.

The CDR3 sequence: CSVDVGGYGYTF. The CDR3, as DNA: TGCAGCGTTGATGTAGGGGGCTATGGCTACACCTTC. The chain joins TRBV29-1 to TRBJ1-2; TRBD1 might be the D (6 bases). The CDR3 runs to 12 residues. Germline V gene lookup returns CDR1 SQVTM and CDR2 ANQGSEA. V was shortened by 3 bases and J by 4 bases, with 9 bases between the two germline ends.

This clonotype was observed many times. This rearrangement joins TRBV12-3 or TRBV12-4 to TRBJ1-1; D is ambiguous. V lost 3 bases and J lost 3, with 8 bases in between. The CDR3 has 13 residues. CDR3 DNA: TGTGCCAGCAGTTTTAGGATAGACACTGAAGCTTTCTTT. Amino acid sequence: CASSFRIDTEAFF.

The chain carries TRBV20-1 and TRBJ2-5; possible D gene TRBD2, 5 bases. The CDR3 is made up of 17 amino acids. With 0 bases removed from V and 4 bases from J, the gap between germline ends came to 21 bases. The germline gives CDR1 DFQATT, CDR2 SNEGSKA (reference sequence). The CDR3 region is CSAREGFSRENTETQYF. CDR3 bases: TGCAGTGCTAGAGAGGGGTTCTCGAGGGAGAACACAGAGACCCAGTACTTC.

This clonotype was counted at least ten times. The chain is built from TRBV20-1 and TRBJ2-7; 9 bases line up with TRBD1. J gave up 2 bases and V 6 bases, and 8 bases lay outside the gene matches. The CDR3 totals 14 residues. Germline V gene data show CDR1 as DFQATT and CDR2 as SNEGSKA (reference sequence). The CDR3 sequence is CSARPWTGAYEQYF. CDR3 DNA sequence: TGCAGTGCGCGCCCATGGACAGGGGCCTACGAGCAGTACTTC.

This clonotype showed up many times. The gene calls are TRBV10-2 and TRBJ1-3, with D unresolved. The germline V gene encodes CDR1 WSHSY and CDR2 SAAADI. This CDR3 has 15 amino acids. Trimming pared 0 bases from V and 0 bases from J, leaving 6 bases between. The CDR3 DNA reads TGCGCCAGCAGTGAGTCCCGTCCCTCTGGAAACACCATATATTTT. Its protein is CASSESRPSGNTIYF.

Many counts were recorded for this clonotype. With a much larger clone just one base away, this may be a read error. The rearrangement joins TRBV20-1 to TRBJ2-5; 13 positions agree with TRBD2. V was pared by 5 bases and J by 5 bases, with 14 bases of the junction left unmatched. CDR1 DFQATT and CDR2 SNEGSKA come from the germline V gene (reference sequence). The CDR3 contains 17 residues. CDR3 loop: CSAAPPGTSGITETQYF. The CDR3, as DNA: TGCAGTGCTGCCCCCCCTGGGACTAGCGGGATTACGGAGACCCAGTACTTC.

This clonotype appeared a few times. V usage is TRBV7-2 and J usage is TRBJ1-1; D remains unclear. This CDR3 spans 15 amino acids. Trimming removed 1 base at V and 0 bases at J, with 9 bases between. The germline V gene has CDR1 SGHTA and CDR2 FQGNSA. CDR3 nucleotide sequence: TGTGCCAGCAGCTTAGTCACTCCCATGAACACTGAAGCTTTCTTT. It is translated as CASSLVTPMNTEAFF.

In this sample, this clonotype turned up many times. This chain links TRBV12-3 or TRBV12-4 with TRBJ1-1; 7 nucleotides line up with TRBD1. CDR3 length equals 14 residues. Trimming took 1 base from V and 5 from J; bases not matched to a gene: 4. The CDR3 reads CASSLEGGRTEAFF. CDR3 bases: TGTGCCAGCAGTTTAGAAGGGGGCCGGACTGAAGCTTTCTTT.

This clonotype was seen ten or more times. The chain is built from TRBV20-1 and TRBJ1-1; no firm D call. Trimming stripped 1 base from V and 5 bases from J, with 14 bases between. This CDR3 spans 14 amino acids. The germline V gene encodes CDR1 DFQATT and CDR2 SNEGSKA (reference sequence). The CDR3 coding sequence is TGCAGTGCTAGAGTTGGCTCCTTGGGGACTGAAGCTTTCTTT. Its translation is CSARVGSLGTEAFF.

This clonotype has at least ten counts. The rearrangement uses TRBV6-2 or TRBV6-3 and TRBJ1-3, with TRBD1 as a possible D gene (5 bases). CDR1 is MNHEY, CDR2 SVGEGT, per germline. The CDR3 is made up of 16 amino acids. Trimming cost V 0 bases and J 0 bases, with 9 bases left between them. The CDR3, as DNA: TGTGCCAGCAGTTACTCCGACAGCCGCTCTGGAAACACCATATATTTT. Amino acid sequence: CASSYSDSRSGNTIYF.

This clonotype has a count of ten or more. In nucleotides, the CDR3 is TGTGCCAGCAGCTTAGAGTCAACCCCCTCCTACGAGCAGTACTTC. Protein: CASSLESTPSYEQYF. This sequence joins TRBV11-2 and TRBJ2-7; D is unresolved. The V gene's germline CDR1 is SGHAT and CDR2 FQNNGV. There are 15 residues in the CDR3. V gave up 0 bases and J gave up 0 bases, with 9 bases separating them.

This clonotype was counted only a few times. The chain has TRBV6-2 or TRBV6-3 and TRBJ2-4, with a possible D match to TRBD2 (5 bases). CDR3 length equals 17 residues. The V end lost 6 bases, the J end lost 2 bases, and 20 bases lay between the germline ends. CDR1 is MNHEY and CDR2 is SVGEGT in the germline V gene. The CDR3 reads CASRALAKTSSKNIQYF. Here the CDR3 DNA reads TGTGCCAGCAGAGCGCTAGCCAAAACGTCGTCCAAAAACATTCAGTACTTC.

The rearrangement uses TRBV11-2 and TRBJ1-1; 9 positions match TRBD1. The V and J ends lost 1 base and 0 bases, in that order; junction bases with no gene match: 9. The germline gives CDR1 SGHAT, CDR2 FQNNGV. The CDR3 is made up of 18 amino acids. CDR3 sequence: CASSLVFDRGSVNTEAFF. The CDR3 DNA sequence: TGTGCCAGCAGCTTAGTTTTTGACAGGGGGAGCGTGAACACTGAAGCTTTCTTT.

In this sample, this clonotype turned up many times. The chain employs TRBV7-3 and TRBJ2-2; D remains unclear. The CDR3 spans 14 residues. The germline gives CDR1 SGHTA, CDR2 FQGTGA. Trimming pared 5 bases from V and 1 base from J, leaving 8 bases between. The CDR3 nucleotides read TGTGCCAGCAGCCTCCGACTGAACACCGGGGAGCTGTTTTTT. Its protein product is CASSLRLNTGELFF.

This clonotype was seen ten or more times. This rearrangement joins TRBV18 to TRBJ2-7; D is perhaps TRBD1 (6 bases). CDR3 length: 13 amino acids. Germline values: CDR1 KGHSH, CDR2 LQKENI. Trimming removed 4 bases from V and 5 bases from J, with 12 bases in between. The CDR3 nucleotides read TGTGCCAGCTCACTAAAACAGGGCAACGAGCAGTACTTC. It specifies CASSLKQGNEQYF. Full variable domain (outside the CDR3, taken from reference TRBV18 and TRBJ2-7): NAGVMQNPRHLVRRRGQEARLRCSPMKGHSHVYWYRQLPEEGLKFMVYLQKENIIDESGMPKERFSAEFPKEGPSILRIQQVVRGDSAAYFCASSLKQGNEQYFGPGTRLTVT.

This clonotype was recorded many times. This chain connects TRBV24-1 to TRBJ2-7; D might be TRBD2 (6 bases). The CDR3 covers 17 residues. Trimming stripped 2 bases from V and 2 bases from J, with 18 bases between. The germline V gene has CDR1 KGHDR and CDR2 SFDVKD. CDR3 sequence reads: CATSDSAGTYPAYEQYF. Here the CDR3 DNA reads TGTGCCACCAGTGATTCCGCCGGGACTTACCCGGCCTACGAGCAGTACTTC.

The V call is TRBV6-1, the J call TRBJ1-1; D is uncertain. This CDR3 spans 15 amino acids. V gave up 4 bases and J gave up 0 bases, with 12 bases separating them. Germline CDR1 is MNHNS and CDR2 is SASEGT. The CDR3 region is CASSAGSFLNTEAFF. The CDR3 bases are TGTGCCAGCAGTGCGGGCAGTTTCCTGAACACTGAAGCTTTCTTT.

This clonotype was counted many times. The rearrangement links TRBV19 to TRBJ1-5; 10 bases fit TRBD1. V shed 1 base and J 2 bases; nucleotides not matched to a gene: 2. There are 16 residues in the CDR3. In germline, CDR1 is LNHDA, CDR2 SQIVND (reference sequence). CDR3 amino acids: CASSIGQGAGNQPQHF. The DNA of the CDR3 is TGTGCCAGTAGTATAGGACAGGGGGCTGGCAATCAGCCCCAGCATTTT.

This clonotype was recorded many times. This chain joins TRBV20-1 and TRBJ2-7; tentatively, D is TRBD1 or TRBD2 (5 bases each). Deletions cut 4 bases from V and 2 bases from J, with 12 bases between. The CDR3 contains 13 residues. Looked up from germline, CDR1 is DFQATT and CDR2 is SNEGSKA (reference sequence). The CDR3 coding sequence is TGCAGTGCTACCGGGACGCTGGCCTACGAGCAGTACTTC. It codes for CSATGTLAYEQYF.

This clonotype was seen repeatedly, ten times or more. A read error may explain this, as a much larger clone is one base away. CDR3 sequence reads: CASSSPGTGSFERYF. As DNA, the CDR3 is TGTGCCAGCTCGAGCCCCGGGACAGGGAGCTTCGAGCGGTACTTC. This chain connects TRBV28 to TRBJ2-7; 9 bases are a match to TRBD1. Germline V gene lookup returns CDR1 MDHEN and CDR2 SYDVKM. There are 15 residues in the CDR3.

This clonotype was picked up many times. This chain connects TRBV6-5 to TRBJ1-2; unclear D gene. The V and J ends lost 6 bases and 1 base respectively, with 6 bases between them. In germline, CDR1 is MNHEY, CDR2 SVGAGI. The length of the CDR3 is 12 residues. The CDR3 DNA sequence: TGTGCCAGCAGGTGGGATAACTATGGCTACACCTTC. This encodes CASRWDNYGYTF.

This clonotype appeared many times. The gene calls are TRBV27 and TRBJ1-5, with 9 positions matching TRBD1. The CDR3 spans 16 residues. Losses at the gene ends were 5 bases for V and 6 bases for J; bases not matched to a gene: 11. Germline CDR1 and CDR2: MNHEY and SMNVEV (reference sequence). DNA for the CDR3: TGTGCCAGCAGTCCCAGGGACAGGGCAGGGGGTCAGCCCCAGCATTTT. This codes for CASSPRDRAGGQPQHF.

This clonotype appeared many times. This chain connects TRBV5-1 to TRBJ2-5; 14 bases agree with TRBD2. Germline V gene lookup returns CDR1 SGHRS and CDR2 YFSETQ. Trimming at V came to 5 bases and at J to 4 bases, leaving 7 bases not matched to a gene. This CDR3 has 16 amino acids. This CDR3 is CASRSTSGGAGETQYF. The DNA of the CDR3 is TGCGCCAGCAGGTCGACTAGCGGGGGGGCCGGAGAGACCCAGTACTTC.

In this sample, this clonotype turned up many times. This chain joins TRBV12-3 or TRBV12-4 and TRBJ1-1; tentatively, D is TRBD1 (5 bases). V dropped 2 bases and J dropped 8 bases, with 15 bases sitting between them. This CDR3 has 14 amino acids. CDR3 residues: CASSLPPDSQEAFF. The CDR3 DNA is TGTGCCAGCAGTTTACCCCCTGACAGTCAAGAAGCTTTCTTT.